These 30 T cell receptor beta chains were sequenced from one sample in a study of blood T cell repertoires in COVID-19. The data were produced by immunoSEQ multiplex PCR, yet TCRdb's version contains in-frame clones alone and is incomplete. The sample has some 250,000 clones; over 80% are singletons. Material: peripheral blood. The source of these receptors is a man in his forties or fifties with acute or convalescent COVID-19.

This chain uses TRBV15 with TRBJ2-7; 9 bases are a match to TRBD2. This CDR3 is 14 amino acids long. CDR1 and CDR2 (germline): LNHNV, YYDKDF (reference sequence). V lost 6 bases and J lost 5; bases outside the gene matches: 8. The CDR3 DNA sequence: TGTGCCACCAGTGCGGGAGGGAATGGGGACGAGCAGTACTTC. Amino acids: CATSAGGNGDEQYF. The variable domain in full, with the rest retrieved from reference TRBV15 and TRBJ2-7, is DAMVIQNPRYQVTQFGKPVTLSCSQTLNHNVMYWYQQKSSQAPKLLFHYYDKDFNNEADTPDNFQSRRPNTSFCFLDIRSPGLGDTAMYLCATSAGGNGDEQYFGPGTRLTVT.

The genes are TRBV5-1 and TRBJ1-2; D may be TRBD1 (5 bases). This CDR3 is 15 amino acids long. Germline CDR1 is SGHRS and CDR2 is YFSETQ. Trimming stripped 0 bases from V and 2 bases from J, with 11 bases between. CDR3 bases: TGCGCCAGCAGCTTGGCGCAGGGAGGCAACTATGGCTACACCTTC. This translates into CASSLAQGGNYGYTF.

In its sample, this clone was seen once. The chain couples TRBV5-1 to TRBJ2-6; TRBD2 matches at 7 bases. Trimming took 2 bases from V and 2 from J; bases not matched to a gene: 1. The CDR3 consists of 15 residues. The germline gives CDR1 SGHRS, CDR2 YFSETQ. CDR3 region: CASSFSGPGANVLTF. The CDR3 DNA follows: TGCGCCAGCAGCTTTAGCGGGCCTGGGGCCAACGTCCTGACTTTC.

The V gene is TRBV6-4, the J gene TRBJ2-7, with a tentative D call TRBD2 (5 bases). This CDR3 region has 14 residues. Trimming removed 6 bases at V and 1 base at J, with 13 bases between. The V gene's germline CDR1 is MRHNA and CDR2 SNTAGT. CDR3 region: CASRKDWTSYEQYF. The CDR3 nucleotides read TGTGCCAGCAGAAAGGACTGGACGTCCTACGAGCAGTACTTC.

The CDR3, as DNA: TGTGCCAGCAGCTTGGAAGGGAGAGCTTTCTTT. Its translation is CASSLEGRAFF. The rearrangement joins TRBV14 to TRBJ1-1; D gene uncertain. Germline CDR1 and CDR2: SGHDN and FVKESK. This CDR3 has 11 amino acids. The V gene lost 5 bases and the J gene lost 10 bases, with 11 bases spanning the gap.

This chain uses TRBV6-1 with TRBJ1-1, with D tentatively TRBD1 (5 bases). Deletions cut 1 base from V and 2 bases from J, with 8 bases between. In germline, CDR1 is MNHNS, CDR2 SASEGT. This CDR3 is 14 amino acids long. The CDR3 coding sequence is TGTGCCAGCAGTGAAGTCAGGGCAAACACTGAAGCTTTCTTT. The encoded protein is CASSEVRANTEAFF.

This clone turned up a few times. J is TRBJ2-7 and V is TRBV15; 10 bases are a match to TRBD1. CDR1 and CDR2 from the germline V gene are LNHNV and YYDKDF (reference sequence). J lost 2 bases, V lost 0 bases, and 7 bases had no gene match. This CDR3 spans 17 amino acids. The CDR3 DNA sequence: TGTGCCACCAGCAGAGACATCGGACAGGGGGGTACCTACGAGCAGTACTTC. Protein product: CATSRDIGQGGTYEQYF.

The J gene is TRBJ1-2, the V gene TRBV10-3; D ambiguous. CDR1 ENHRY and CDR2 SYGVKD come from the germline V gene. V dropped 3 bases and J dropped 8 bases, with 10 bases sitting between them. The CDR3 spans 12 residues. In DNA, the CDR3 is TGTGCCATCAGTGAACCGCAGAGGGGCTACACCTTC. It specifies CAISEPQRGYTF.

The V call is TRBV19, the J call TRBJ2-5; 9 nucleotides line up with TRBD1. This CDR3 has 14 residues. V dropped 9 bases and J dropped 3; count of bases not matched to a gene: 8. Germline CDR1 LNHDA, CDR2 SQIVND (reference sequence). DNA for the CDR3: TGTGCCAGCGCCGCCAGGGACAGGGAAGAGACCCAGTACTTC. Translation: CASAARDREETQYF.

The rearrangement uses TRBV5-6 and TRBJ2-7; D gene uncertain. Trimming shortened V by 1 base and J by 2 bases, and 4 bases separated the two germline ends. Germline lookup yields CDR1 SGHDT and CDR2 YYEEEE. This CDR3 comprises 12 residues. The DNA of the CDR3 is TGTGCCAGCAGCTTGCGGGCCTACGAGCAGTACTTC. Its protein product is CASSLRAYEQYF. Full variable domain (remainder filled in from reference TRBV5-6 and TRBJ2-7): DAGVTQSPTHLIKTRGQQVTLRCSPKSGHDTVSWYQQALGQGPQFIFQYYEEEERQRGNFPDRFSGHQFPNYSSELNVNALLLGDSALYLCASSLRAYEQYFGPGTRLTVT.

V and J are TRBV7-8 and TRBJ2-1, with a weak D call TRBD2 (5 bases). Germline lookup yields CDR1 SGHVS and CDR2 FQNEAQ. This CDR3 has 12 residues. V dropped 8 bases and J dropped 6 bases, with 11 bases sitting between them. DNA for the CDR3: TGTGCCAGCTGGGCGGGCTCCAATGAGCAGTTCTTC. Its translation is CASWAGSNEQFF.

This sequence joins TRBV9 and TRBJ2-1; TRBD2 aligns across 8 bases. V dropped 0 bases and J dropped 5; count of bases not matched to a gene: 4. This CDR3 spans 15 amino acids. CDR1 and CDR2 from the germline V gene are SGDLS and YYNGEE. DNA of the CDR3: TGTGCCAGCAGCGTAGTAGCGGGGCAAAACAATGAGCAGTTCTTC. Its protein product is CASSVVAGQNNEQFF.

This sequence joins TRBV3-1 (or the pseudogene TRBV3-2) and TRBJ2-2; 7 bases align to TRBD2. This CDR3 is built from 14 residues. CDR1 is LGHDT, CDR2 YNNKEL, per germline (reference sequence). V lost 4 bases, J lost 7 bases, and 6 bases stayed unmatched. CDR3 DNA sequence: TGTGCCAGCAGCCGGACTAGGTTTTTCGGGGAGCTGTTTTTT. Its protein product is CASSRTRFFGELFF.

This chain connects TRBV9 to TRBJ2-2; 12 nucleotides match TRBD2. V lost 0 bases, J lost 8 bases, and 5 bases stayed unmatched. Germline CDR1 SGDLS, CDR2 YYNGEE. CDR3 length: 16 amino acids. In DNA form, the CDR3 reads TGTGCCAGCAGCGTAGGACTAGCGGGAGATGGAGGGGAGCTGTTTTTT. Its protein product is CASSVGLAGDGGELFF. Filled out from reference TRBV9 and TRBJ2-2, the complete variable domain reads DSGVTQTPKHLITATGQRVTLRCSPRSGDLSVYWYQQSLDQGLQFLIQYYNGEERAKGNILERFSAQQFPDLHSELNLSSLELGDSALYFCASSVGLAGDGGELFFGEGSRLTVL.

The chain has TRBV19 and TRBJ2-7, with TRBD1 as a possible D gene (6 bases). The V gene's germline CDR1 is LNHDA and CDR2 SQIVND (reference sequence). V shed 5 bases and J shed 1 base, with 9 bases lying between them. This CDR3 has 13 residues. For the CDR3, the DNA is TGTGCCAGTAGTTTCGGACAGTCCTACGAGCAGTACTTC. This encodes CASSFGQSYEQYF.

CDR3 region: CASSSGTGAYEQYF. In DNA, the CDR3 is TGTGCCAGCAGCTCCGGGACAGGGGCCTACGAGCAGTACTTC. The chain carries TRBV7-8 and TRBJ2-7; 10 bases line up with TRBD1. Germline loops: CDR1 SGHVS, CDR2 FQNEAQ. The CDR3 covers 14 residues. V shed 4 bases, J shed 2 bases, and the junction held 2 bases outside the gene matches.

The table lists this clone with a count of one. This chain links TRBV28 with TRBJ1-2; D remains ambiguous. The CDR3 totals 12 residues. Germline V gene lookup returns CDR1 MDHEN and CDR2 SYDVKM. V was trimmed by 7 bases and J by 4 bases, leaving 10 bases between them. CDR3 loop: CASTREGYGYTF. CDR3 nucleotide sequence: TGTGCCAGCACGCGGGAGGGCTATGGCTACACCTTC.

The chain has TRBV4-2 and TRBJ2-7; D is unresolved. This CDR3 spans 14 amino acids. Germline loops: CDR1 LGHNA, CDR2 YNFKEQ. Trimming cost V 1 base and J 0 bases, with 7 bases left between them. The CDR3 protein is CASSQVSSSYEQYF. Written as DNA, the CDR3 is TGTGCCAGCAGCCAAGTTTCTAGCTCCTACGAGCAGTACTTC.

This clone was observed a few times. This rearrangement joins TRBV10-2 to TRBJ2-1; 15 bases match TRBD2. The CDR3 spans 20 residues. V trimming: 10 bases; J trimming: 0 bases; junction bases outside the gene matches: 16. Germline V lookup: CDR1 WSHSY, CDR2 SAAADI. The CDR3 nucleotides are TGCGCCACCAGAAACCCGGGACTAGCGGGAGGCCACAGCTCCTACAATGAGCAGTTCTTC. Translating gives CATRNPGLAGGHSSYNEQFF.

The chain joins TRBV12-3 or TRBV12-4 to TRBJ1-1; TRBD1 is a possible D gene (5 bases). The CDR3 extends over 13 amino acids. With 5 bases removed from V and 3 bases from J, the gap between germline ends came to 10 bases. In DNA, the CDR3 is TGTGCCAGCAGTCGTGGGGCGGACACTGAAGCTTTCTTT. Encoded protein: CASSRGADTEAFF.

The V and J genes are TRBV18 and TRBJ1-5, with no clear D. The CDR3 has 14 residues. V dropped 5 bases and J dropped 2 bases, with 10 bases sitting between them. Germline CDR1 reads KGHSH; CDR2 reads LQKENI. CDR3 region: CASSDREGNQPQHF. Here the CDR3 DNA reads TGTGCCAGCTCAGACCGGGAGGGCAATCAGCCCCAGCATTTT.

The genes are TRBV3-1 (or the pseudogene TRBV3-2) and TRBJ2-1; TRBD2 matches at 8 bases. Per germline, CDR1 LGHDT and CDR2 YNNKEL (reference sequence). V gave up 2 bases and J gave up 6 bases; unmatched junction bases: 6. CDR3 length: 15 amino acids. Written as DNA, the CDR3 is TGTGCCAGCAGCCAAAACGGGGGGGATTCCAATGAGCAGTTCTTC. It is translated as CASSQNGGDSNEQFF.

CDR3 sequence: CASSQNLLGTGFSSSGNTIYF. The CDR3 DNA follows: TGTGCCAGCTCACAAAATCTCCTCGGGACAGGGTTTTCCTCTTCAGGAAACACCATATATTTT. The chain has TRBV18 and TRBJ1-3; 9 bases are shared with TRBD1. Looked up from germline, CDR1 is KGHSH and CDR2 is LQKENI. The V and J ends lost 4 bases and 4 bases, in that order; junction bases with no gene match: 23. The CDR3 sequence is 21 residues long.

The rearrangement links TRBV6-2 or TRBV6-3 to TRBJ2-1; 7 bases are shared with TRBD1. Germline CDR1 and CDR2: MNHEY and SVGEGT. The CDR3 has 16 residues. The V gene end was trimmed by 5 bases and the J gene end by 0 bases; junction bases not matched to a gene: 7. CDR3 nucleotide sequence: TGTGCCAGCAGTACTACAGGGGCGAGCTCCTACAATGAGCAGTTCTTC. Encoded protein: CASSTTGASSYNEQFF.

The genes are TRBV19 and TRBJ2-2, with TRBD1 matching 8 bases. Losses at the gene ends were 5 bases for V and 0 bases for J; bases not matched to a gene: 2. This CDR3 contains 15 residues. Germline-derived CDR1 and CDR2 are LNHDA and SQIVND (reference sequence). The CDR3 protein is CASSLDRANTGELFF. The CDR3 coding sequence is TGTGCCAGTAGTTTGGACAGGGCGAACACCGGGGAGCTGTTTTTT.

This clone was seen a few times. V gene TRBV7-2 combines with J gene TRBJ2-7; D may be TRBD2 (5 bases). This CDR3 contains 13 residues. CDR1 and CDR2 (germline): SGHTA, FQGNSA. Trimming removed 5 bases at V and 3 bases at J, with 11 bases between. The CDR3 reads CASSVTRYYEQYF. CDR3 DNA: TGTGCCAGCAGCGTCACTAGATACTACGAGCAGTACTTC.

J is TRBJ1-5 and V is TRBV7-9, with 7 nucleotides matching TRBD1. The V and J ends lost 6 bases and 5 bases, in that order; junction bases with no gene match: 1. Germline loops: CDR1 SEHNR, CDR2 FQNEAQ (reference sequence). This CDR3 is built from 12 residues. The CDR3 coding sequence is TGTGCCAGCAGTACAGGGGATCAGCCCCAGCATTTT. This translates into CASSTGDQPQHF.

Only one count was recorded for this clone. CDR3 sequence (DNA): TGTGCCAGCATCTACTCGGACAGGGCGGACTATGGCTACACCTTC. Its translation: CASIYSDRADYGYTF. The V and J genes are TRBV13 and TRBJ1-2; 8 nucleotides match TRBD1. From germline, CDR1 is PRHDT and CDR2 FYEKMQ (reference sequence). The J segment lost 3 bases and the V segment lost 7 bases, leaving 10 bases of the junction unmatched. This CDR3 is 15 amino acids long.

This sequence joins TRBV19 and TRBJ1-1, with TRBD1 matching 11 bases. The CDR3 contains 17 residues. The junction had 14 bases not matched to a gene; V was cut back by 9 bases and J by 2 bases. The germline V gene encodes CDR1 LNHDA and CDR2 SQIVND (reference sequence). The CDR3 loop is CASRGLGTGGSNTEAFF. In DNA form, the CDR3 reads TGTGCCAGCCGCGGATTGGGGACAGGGGGTTCTAACACTGAAGCTTTCTTT. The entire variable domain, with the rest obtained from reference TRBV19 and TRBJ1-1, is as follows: DGGITQSPKYLFRKEGQNVTLSCEQNLNHDAMYWYRQDPGQGLRLIYYSQIVNDFQKGDIAEGYSVSREKKESFPLTVTSAQKNPTAFYLCASRGLGTGGSNTEAFFGQGTRLTVV.

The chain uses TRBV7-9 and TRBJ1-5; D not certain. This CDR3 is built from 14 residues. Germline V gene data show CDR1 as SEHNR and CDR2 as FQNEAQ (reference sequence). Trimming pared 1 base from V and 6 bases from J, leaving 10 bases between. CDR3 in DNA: TGTGCCAGCAGCTTAGGTGGATCGGGTCAGCCCCAGCATTTT. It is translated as CASSLGGSGQPQHF.